This TCR beta chain was documented in a study of HIV-infected patients and healthy controls. TCRdb analysed the 5' RACE reads with MiXCR anew, one entry per CDR3 protein. The sample has about 64,000 distinct CDR3 sequences; roughly a fifth are singletons. This clonotype was detected once. The trim removed 1 base at V and 6 bases at J, leaving 10 bases unmatched. CDR1 is LGHNA and CDR2 is YNFKEQ in the germline V gene. The CDR3 loop spans 16 amino acids. The sample was CD4+ T cells from blood. The clonotype comes from a human donor in good health. V usage is TRBV4-2 and J usage is TRBJ2-3; 7 bases fit TRBD2. CDR3 DNA sequence: TGTGCCAGCAGCCAAGCCCCAGCTAGCGGCTCGGATACGCAGTATTTT. This gives the protein CASSQAPASGSDTQYF.